This T cell receptor (beta chain) was sequenced for a study of blood T cells in healthy people across ages. Findings of the study overall: Long-lived and aged donors differed, with more naive CD4+ cells and higher diversity in the long-lived.

As for this clonotype: Its antigen is unidentified.

The amount of total RNA extracted per sample was at least 5.5 micrograms. Through a sample-barcoded 5' primer and a J-beta primer mix, a second PCR was run for about 6 to 12 cycles. The authors tagged each cDNA molecule using a template-switch adaptor with 12 random nucleotides. Every sample gave at least 3 million paired-end reads containing CDR3. TCRdb re-analysed the 5' RACE reads in MiXCR, keeping a single row per CDR3 protein. The table has about 580,000 distinct CDR3 sequences, around 50% seen once. The germline V gene encodes CDR1 MNHEY and CDR2 SMNVEV (reference sequence). This CDR3 comprises 15 residues. V was cut by 8 bases and J by 1 base, with 17 bases left in between.

Sequencing input: blood. The chain links TRBV27 to TRBJ1-1; possibly TRBD1 for D (5 bases). This TCR was recovered from an older man in good health. CDR3 amino acids: CASAGGVPGNTEAFF. The CDR3 bases are TGTGCCAGCGCCGGGGGGGTTCCAGGGAACACTGAAGCTTTCTTT.